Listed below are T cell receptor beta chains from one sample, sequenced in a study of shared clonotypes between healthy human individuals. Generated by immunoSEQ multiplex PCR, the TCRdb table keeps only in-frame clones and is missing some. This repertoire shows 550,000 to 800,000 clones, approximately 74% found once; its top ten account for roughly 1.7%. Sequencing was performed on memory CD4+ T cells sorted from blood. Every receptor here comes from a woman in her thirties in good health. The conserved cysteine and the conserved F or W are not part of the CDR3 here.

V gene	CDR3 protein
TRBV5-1	ASSFTSSTYEQY
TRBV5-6	ASSFSGSGANVLT
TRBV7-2	ASSFGKDFYEQY
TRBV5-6	ASSLGQVSGNTIY
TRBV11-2	ASSPVGVRTVNTEAF
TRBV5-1	ASSPRTSADTGELF
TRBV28	ASSSPGLVVYEQY
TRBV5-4	ASSFKRQGIPEAF
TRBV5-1	ASSLNVDETQY
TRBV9	ASSVGHSGRGGVTDTQY
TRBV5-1	ASSLGTHTGEQF